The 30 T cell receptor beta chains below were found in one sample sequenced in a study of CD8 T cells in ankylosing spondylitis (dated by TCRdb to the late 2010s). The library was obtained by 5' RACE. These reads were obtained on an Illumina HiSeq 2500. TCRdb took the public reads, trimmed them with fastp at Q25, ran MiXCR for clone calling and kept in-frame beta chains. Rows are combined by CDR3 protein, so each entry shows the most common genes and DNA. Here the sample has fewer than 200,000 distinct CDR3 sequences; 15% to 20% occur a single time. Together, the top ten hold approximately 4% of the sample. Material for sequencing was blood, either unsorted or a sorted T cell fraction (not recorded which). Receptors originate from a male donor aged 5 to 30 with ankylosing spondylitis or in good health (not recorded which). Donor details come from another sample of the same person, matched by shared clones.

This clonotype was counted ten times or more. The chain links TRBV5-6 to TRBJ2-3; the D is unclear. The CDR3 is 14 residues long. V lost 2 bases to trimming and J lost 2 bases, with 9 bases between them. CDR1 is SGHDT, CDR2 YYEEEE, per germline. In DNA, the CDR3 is TGTGCCAGCAGCTTCCTGGGGAACACAGATACGCAGTATTTT. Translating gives CASSFLGNTDTQYF. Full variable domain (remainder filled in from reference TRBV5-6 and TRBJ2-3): DAGVTQSPTHLIKTRGQQVTLRCSPKSGHDTVSWYQQALGQGPQFIFQYYEEEERQRGNFPDRFSGHQFPNYSSELNVNALLLGDSALYLCASSFLGNTDTQYFGPGTRLTVL.

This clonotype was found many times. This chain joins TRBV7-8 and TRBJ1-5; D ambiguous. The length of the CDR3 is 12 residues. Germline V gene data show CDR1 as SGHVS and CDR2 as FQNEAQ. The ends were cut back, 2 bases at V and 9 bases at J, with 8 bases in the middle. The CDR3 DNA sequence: TGTGCCAGCAGCTTATTCGGGCGGCCCCAGCATTTT. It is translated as CASSLFGRPQHF.

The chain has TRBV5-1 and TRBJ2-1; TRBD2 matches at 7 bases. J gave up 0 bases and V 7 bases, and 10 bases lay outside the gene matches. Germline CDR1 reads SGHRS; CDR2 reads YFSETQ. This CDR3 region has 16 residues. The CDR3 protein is CASRGTTMSSYNEQFF. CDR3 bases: TGCGCCAGCCGCGGGACTACCATGAGCTCCTACAATGAGCAGTTCTTC. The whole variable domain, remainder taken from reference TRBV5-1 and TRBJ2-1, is KAGVTQTPRYLIKTRGQQVTLSCSPISGHRSVSWYQQTPGQGLQFLFEYFSETQRNKGNFPGRFSGRQFSNSRSEMNVSTLELGDSALYLCASRGTTMSSYNEQFFGPGTRLTVL.

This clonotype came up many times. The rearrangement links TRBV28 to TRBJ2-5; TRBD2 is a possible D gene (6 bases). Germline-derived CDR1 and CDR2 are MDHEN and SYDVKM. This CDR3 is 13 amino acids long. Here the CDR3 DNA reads TGTGCGAGTGTAGCGGAGCCCCAAGAGACCCAGTACTTC. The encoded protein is CASVAEPQETQYF.

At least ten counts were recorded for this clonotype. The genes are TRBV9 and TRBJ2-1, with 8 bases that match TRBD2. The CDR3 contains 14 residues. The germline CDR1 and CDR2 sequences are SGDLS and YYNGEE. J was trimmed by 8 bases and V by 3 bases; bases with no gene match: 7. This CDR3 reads CASSASGSPDEQFF. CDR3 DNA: TGTGCCAGCAGCGCGAGCGGGAGTCCCGATGAGCAGTTCTTC.

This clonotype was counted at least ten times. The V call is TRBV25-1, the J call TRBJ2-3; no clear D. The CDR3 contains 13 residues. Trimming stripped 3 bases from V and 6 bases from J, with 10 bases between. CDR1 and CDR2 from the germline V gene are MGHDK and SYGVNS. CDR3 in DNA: TGTGCCAGCAGTGATTTTGGACGGGATACGCAGTATTTT. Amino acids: CASSDFGRDTQYF. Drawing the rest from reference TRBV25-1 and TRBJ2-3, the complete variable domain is EADIYQTPRYLVIGTGKKITLECSQTMGHDKMYWYQQDPGMELHLIHYSYGVNSTEKGDLSSESTVSRIRTEHFPLTLESARPSHTSQYLCASSDFGRDTQYFGPGTRLTVL.

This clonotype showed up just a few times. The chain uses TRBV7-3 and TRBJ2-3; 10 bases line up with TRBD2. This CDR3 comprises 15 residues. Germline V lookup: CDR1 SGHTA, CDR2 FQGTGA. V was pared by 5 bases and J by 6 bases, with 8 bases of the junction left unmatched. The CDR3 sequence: CASSRKGTSVDTQYF. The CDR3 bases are TGTGCCAGCAGCAGAAAGGGGACTAGCGTCGATACGCAGTATTTT. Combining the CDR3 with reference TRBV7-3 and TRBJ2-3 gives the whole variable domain GAGVSQTPSNKVTEKGKYVELRCDPISGHTALYWYRQSLGQGPEFLIYFQGTGAADDSGLPNDRFFAVRPEGSVSTLKIQRTERGDSAVYLCASSRKGTSVDTQYFGPGTRLTVL.

Here the CDR3 reads CASSPYPGTSEVRQFF. In DNA form, the CDR3 reads TGTGCCAGCTCACCATACCCCGGGACTAGCGAAGTCCGACAGTTCTTC. This sequence joins TRBV18 and TRBJ2-1, with 10 bases that match TRBD2. The CDR3 runs 16 residues. The V and J ends lost 2 bases and 13 bases, in that order; junction bases with no gene match: 14. The germline CDR1 and CDR2 sequences are KGHSH and LQKENI.

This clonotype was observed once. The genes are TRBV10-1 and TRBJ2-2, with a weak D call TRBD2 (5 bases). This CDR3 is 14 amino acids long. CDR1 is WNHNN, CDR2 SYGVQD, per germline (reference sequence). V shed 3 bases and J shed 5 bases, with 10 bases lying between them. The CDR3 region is CASSDPGTTGELFF. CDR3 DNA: TGCGCCAGCAGTGACCCGGGAACTACCGGGGAGCTGTTTTTT.

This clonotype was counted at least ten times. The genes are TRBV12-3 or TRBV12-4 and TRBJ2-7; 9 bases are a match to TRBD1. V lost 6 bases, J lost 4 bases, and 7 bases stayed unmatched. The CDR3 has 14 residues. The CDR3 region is CASRAGTGTYEQYF. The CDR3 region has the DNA TGTGCCAGCAGAGCCGGGACAGGGACTTACGAGCAGTACTTC.

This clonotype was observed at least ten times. The CDR3 coding sequence is TGTGCCAGCAGCCAAGTTGTGTCGGGACAGGGGACATCCTCTGGCTACACCTTC. As protein: CASSQVVSGQGTSSGYTF. The rearrangement uses TRBV3-1 and TRBJ1-2; 10 bases agree with TRBD1. V lost 1 base to trimming and J lost 7 bases; unmatched junction nucleotides: 15. Germline values: CDR1 LGHDT, CDR2 YNNKEL (reference sequence). This CDR3 is 18 amino acids long.

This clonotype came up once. Written as DNA, the CDR3 is TGCGCCAGCAGCGGCAGGGTGCGCAATCAGCCCCAGCATTTT. Amino acid sequence: CASSGRVRNQPQHF. This chain uses TRBV10-2 with TRBJ1-5; TRBD1 might be the D (5 bases). The length of the CDR3 is 14 residues. CDR1 and CDR2 from the germline V gene are WSHSY and SAAADI. The V and J ends lost 6 bases and 2 bases respectively, with 11 bases between them.

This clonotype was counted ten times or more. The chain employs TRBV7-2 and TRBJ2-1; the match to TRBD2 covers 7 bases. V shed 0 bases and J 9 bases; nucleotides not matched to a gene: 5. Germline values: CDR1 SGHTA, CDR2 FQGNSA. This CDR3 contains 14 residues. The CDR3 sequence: CASSLATGGSEQFF. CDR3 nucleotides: TGTGCCAGCAGCTTAGCAACTGGCGGGAGTGAGCAGTTCTTC.

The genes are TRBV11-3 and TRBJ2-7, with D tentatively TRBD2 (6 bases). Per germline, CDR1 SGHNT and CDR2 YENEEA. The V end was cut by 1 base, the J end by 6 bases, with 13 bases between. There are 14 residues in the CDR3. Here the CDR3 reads CASSLGGVRTEQYF. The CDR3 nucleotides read TGTGCCAGCAGCTTAGGGGGGGTGAGGACCGAGCAGTACTTC.

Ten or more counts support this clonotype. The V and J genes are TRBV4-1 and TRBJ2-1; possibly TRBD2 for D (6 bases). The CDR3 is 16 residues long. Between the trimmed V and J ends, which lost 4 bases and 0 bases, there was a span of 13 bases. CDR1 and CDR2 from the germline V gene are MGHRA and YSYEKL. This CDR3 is CASSRQRGSSYNEQFF. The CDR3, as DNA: TGCGCCAGCAGCCGCCAACGGGGGAGCTCCTACAATGAGCAGTTCTTC.

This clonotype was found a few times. The CDR3 loop is CASSLQGENIQYF. The CDR3 DNA reads TGTGCCAGCAGTTTACAGGGAGAAAACATTCAGTACTTC. The V and J genes are TRBV27 and TRBJ2-4; the D gene could be TRBD1 or TRBD2 (5 bases each). This CDR3 spans 13 amino acids. Per germline, CDR1 MNHEY and CDR2 SMNVEV (reference sequence). Trimming removed 2 bases from V and 5 bases from J, with 7 bases in between.

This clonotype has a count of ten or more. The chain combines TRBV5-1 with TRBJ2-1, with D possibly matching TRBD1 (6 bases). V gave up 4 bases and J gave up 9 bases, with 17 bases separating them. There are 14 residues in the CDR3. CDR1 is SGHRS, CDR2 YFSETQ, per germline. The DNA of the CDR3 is TGCGCCAGCAGCGAACAACAGGGCGCGGGTGAGCAGTTCTTC. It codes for CASSEQQGAGEQFF.

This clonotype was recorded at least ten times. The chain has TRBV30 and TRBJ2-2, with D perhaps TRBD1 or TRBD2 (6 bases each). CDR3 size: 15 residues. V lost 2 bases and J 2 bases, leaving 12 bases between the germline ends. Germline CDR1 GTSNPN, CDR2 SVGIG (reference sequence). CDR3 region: CAWSLGGRNTGELFF. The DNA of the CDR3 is TGTGCCTGGAGTCTGGGGGGCCGAAACACCGGGGAGCTGTTTTTT.

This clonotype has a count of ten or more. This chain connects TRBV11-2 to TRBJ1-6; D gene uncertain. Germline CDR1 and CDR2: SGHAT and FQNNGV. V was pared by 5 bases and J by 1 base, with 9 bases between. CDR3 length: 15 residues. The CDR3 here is CASSPVVSYNSPLHF. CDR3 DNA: TGTGCCAGCAGCCCTGTGGTGTCCTATAATTCACCCCTCCACTTT. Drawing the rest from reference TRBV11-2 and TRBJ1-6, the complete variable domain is EAGVAQSPRYKIIEKRQSVAFWCNPISGHATLYWYQQILGQGPKLLIQFQNNGVVDDSQLPKDRFSAERLKGVDSTLKIQPAKLEDSAVYLCASSPVVSYNSPLHFGNGTRLTVT.

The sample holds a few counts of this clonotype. CDR3 in DNA: TGCAGTGCCCCTCTAGCGGGGAGGATAGACAATGAGCAGTTCTTC. It specifies CSAPLAGRIDNEQFF. The chain has TRBV20-1 and TRBJ2-1; 9 bases fit TRBD2. This CDR3 region has 15 residues. CDR1 and CDR2 (germline): DFQATT, SNEGSKA (reference sequence). Trimming at V came to 6 bases and at J to 5 bases, leaving 11 bases not matched to a gene.

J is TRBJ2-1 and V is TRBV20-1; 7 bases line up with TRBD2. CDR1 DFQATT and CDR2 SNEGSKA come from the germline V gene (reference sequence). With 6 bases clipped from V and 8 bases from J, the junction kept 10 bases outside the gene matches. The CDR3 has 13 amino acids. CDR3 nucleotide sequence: TGCAGTGCCCGTAGCGGGTTGATGGATGAGCAGTTCTTC. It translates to CSARSGLMDEQFF.

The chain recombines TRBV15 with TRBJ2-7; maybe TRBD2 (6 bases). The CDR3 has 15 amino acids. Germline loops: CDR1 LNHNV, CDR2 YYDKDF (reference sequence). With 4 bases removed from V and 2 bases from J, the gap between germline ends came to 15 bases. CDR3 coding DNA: TGTGCCACCAGCACCGGGGACTTCGGGGCCTACGAGCAGTACTTC. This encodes CATSTGDFGAYEQYF.

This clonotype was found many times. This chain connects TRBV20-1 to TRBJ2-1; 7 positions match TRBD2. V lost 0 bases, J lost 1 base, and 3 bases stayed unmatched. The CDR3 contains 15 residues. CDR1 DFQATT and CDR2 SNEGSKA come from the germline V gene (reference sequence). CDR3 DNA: TGCAGTGCTAGAGAAAGCGGGACGTCCTACAATGAGCAGTTCTTC. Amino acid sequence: CSARESGTSYNEQFF.

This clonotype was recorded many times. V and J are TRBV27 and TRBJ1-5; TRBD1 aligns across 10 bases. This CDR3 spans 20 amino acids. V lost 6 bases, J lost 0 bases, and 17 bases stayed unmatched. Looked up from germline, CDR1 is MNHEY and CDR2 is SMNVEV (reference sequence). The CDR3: CASSRRGVGTGVNSNQPQHF. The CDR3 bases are TGTGCCAGCAGCCGAAGGGGAGTCGGGACAGGGGTAAATAGCAATCAGCCCCAGCATTTT.

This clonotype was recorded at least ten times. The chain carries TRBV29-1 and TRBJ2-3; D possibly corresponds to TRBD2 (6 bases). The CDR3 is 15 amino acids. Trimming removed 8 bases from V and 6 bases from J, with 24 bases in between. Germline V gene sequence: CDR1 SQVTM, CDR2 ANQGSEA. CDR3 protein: CSTLTLAIGSDTQYF. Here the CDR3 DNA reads TGCAGCACCTTGACGCTAGCGATTGGATCGGATACGCAGTATTTT.

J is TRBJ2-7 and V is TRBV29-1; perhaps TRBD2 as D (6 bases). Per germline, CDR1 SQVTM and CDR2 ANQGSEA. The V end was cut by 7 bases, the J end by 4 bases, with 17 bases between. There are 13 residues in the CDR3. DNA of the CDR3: TGCAGCGCTGGGGGGACGGGAGCTTACGAGCAGTACTTC. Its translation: CSAGGTGAYEQYF.

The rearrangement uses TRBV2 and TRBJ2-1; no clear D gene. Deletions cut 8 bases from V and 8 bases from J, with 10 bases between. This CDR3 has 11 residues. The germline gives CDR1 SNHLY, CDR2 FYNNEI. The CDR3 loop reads CASLSGDEQFF. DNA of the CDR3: TGTGCCAGCTTGTCTGGGGATGAGCAGTTCTTC.

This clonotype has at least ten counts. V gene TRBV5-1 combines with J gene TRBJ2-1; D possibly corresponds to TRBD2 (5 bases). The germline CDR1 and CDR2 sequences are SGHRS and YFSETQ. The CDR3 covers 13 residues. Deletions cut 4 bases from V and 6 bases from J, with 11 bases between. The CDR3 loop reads CASSRIEGNEQFF. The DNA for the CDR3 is TGCGCCAGCAGCCGCATCGAGGGCAATGAGCAGTTCTTC.

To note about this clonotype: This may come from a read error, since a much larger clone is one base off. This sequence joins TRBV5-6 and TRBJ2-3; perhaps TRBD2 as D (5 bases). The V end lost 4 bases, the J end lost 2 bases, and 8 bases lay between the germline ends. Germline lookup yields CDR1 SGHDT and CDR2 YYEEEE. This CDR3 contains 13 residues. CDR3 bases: TGTGCCAGCAGCCCCGGGATCACAGATACGCAGTATTTT. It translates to CASSPGITDTQYF.

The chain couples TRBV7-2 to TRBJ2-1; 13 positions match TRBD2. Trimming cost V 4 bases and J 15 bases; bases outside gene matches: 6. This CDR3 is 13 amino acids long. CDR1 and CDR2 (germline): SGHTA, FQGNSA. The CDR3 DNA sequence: TGTGCCAGCAGCTCAGGGACTAGCGGGACGCCGTTCTTC. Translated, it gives CASSSGTSGTPFF.